This TCR beta chain was profiled in a study of Ad26.COV2.S vaccination and SARS-CoV-2 variants. Findings and caveats of the study: Reported findings describe substantial breadth in spike-specific CD8+ and CD4+ T cell responses following vaccination. Across vaccine and placebo recipients, the breadth of non-spike TCRs was similar.

Of note for this clone: What it recognizes is unknown.

TCRdb's table, derived via immunoSEQ multiplex PCR, lists solely in-frame clones and lacks some. This sample has approximately 90,000 clones, with roughly 84% found just once. There are 15 residues in the CDR3. With 4 bases clipped from V and 7 bases from J, the junction kept 10 bases outside the gene matches. The germline gives CDR1 SGHNT, CDR2 YYREEE (reference sequence). This receptor was obtained from a human donor who had recovered from COVID-19. This chain connects TRBV5-4 to TRBJ1-4; 7 bases agree with TRBD1. The input for sequencing was peripheral blood, taken after recovery from COVID-19. The CDR3 DNA sequence: TGTGCCAGCAGCCTCAGTCCAGGGGGGATTGAAAAACTGTTTTTT. The encoded protein is CASSLSPGGIEKLFF. Filled out from reference TRBV5-4 and TRBJ1-4, the complete variable domain reads ETGVTQSPTHLIKTRGQQVTLRCSSQSGHNTVSWYQQALGQGPQFIFQYYREEENGRGNFPPRFSGLQFPNYSSELNVNALELDDSALYLCASSLSPGGIEKLFFGSGTQLSVL.